The subject of this entry is one T cell receptor (beta chain). This entry comes from a study of blood T cell repertoires in COVID-19. Study overall: PBMCs, B-cell-depleted T cells, or T cells provided the cDNA or gDNA that made up the material.

This table comes from immunoSEQ multiplex PCR, and its TCRdb copy is limited to in-frame clones, with some not included. The sample carries about 68,000 clones, less than 90% recorded once. This sequence originates from a man in his forties or fifties with active COVID-19. Material for sequencing was peripheral blood.

DNA for the CDR3: TGTGCCAGCAGTTTGGCGGCGGGGGGAGTTTATGAGCAGTTCTTC. Protein product: CASSLAAGGVYEQFF. The J gene is TRBJ2-1, the V gene TRBV6-5; 8 positions agree with TRBD2. Germline values: CDR1 MNHEY, CDR2 SVGAGI. This CDR3 contains 15 residues. J was trimmed by 8 bases and V by 4 bases; bases with no gene match: 10.